Shown below are 29 T cell receptor beta chains from a single sample sequenced in a study of CDR3 diversity in severe acne. TCRdb re-called the PCR reads with MiXCR, one entry per CDR3 protein. There are approximately 97,000 distinct CDR3 sequences in the sample; roughly 51% occur only once, and around 12% lies in the top ten. Input material: blood. The receptors derive from a male donor with acne.

This CDR3 reads CASSSLAGHGELFF. The CDR3 coding sequence is TGTGCCAGCAGTTCACTAGCGGGTCACGGGGAGCTGTTTTTT. This chain connects TRBV6-5 to TRBJ2-2; 9 bases are a match to TRBD2. Trimming cost V 4 bases and J 7 bases; bases outside gene matches: 4. This CDR3 has 14 residues. Germline-derived CDR1 and CDR2 are MNHEY and SVGAGI.

This clonotype occurred many times. V is TRBV18 and J is TRBJ2-1; the D gene is possibly TRBD2 (5 bases). V lost 8 bases and J 6 bases, leaving 20 bases between the germline ends. Germline CDR1 reads KGHSH; CDR2 reads LQKENI. CDR3 size: 15 residues. The CDR3 DNA sequence: TGTGCCAGCCAAGCCGAACTAGTCAAAGGCAATGAGCAGTTCTTC. Encoded protein: CASQAELVKGNEQFF.

The chain is built from TRBV29-1 and TRBJ2-7; the D call may be TRBD1 or TRBD2 (6 bases each). Per the germline V gene, CDR1 is SQVTM and CDR2 is ANQGSEA. CDR3 length: 15 amino acids. V dropped 2 bases and J dropped 2 bases, with 16 bases sitting between them. CDR3 protein: CSVELGNREAYEQYF. DNA for the CDR3: TGCAGCGTTGAACTAGGAAACAGGGAGGCCTACGAGCAGTACTTC.

In regard to this clonotype: Given a much more abundant clone one base away, this may be a read error. The V gene is TRBV20-1, the J gene TRBJ1-6, with 9 bases that match TRBD1. The CDR3 has 17 residues. CDR1 and CDR2 (germline): DFQATT, SNEGSKA (reference sequence). CDR3: CSANGARGQGRHSPLLF. CDR3 sequence (DNA): TGCAGTGCTAATGGGGCCCGGGGACAGGGAAGGCATTCACCCCTCCTCTTT.

By sample fraction, this clonotype is medium-sized. The chain links TRBV20-1 to TRBJ2-6; 8 bases line up with TRBD1. Trimming at V came to 4 bases and at J to 2 bases, leaving 13 bases not matched to a gene. The CDR3 spans 18 residues. CDR1 is DFQATT, CDR2 SNEGSKA, per germline (reference sequence). In DNA, the CDR3 is TGCAGTGCTACGGATCTCAGGGGGCTGACAACTGGGGCCAACGTCCTGACTTTC. Translated: CSATDLRGLTTGANVLTF.

Concerning this clonotype itself: This may come from a read error, since a much larger clone is one base off. The chain employs TRBV10-1 and TRBJ1-2; D perhaps matches TRBD1 (5 bases). The V end lost 8 bases, the J end lost 7 bases, and 20 bases lay between the germline ends. The germline V gene has CDR1 WNHNN and CDR2 SYGVQD (reference sequence). CDR3 length: 14 residues. CDR3 residues: CASGGDGGARGYTF. The CDR3 nucleotides read TGCGCCAGCGGTGGGGACGGCGGGGCCCGTGGCTACACCTTC.

This sequence joins TRBV7-9 and TRBJ2-1, with TRBD2 matching 14 bases. The V segment lost 0 bases and the J segment 9 bases; nucleotides outside the gene matches: 10. This CDR3 comprises 18 residues. Germline V gene data show CDR1 as SEHNR and CDR2 as FQNEAQ (reference sequence). The CDR3 nucleotides are TGTGCCAGCAGCTTAGCGGGGACTAGCGGGAGTTCGGTCGGTGAGCAGTTCTTC. Amino acids: CASSLAGTSGSSVGEQFF.

This clonotype was detected many times. The chain uses TRBV24-1 and TRBJ1-1; D possibly corresponds to TRBD1 (6 bases). Trimming cost V 5 bases and J 6 bases, with 12 bases left between them. The CDR3 extends over 13 amino acids. Germline V gives CDR1 KGHDR, CDR2 SFDVKD. The CDR3 bases are TGTGCCACCAGTGCCCAGGGGATATCTGAAGCTTTCTTT. Translating it yields CATSAQGISEAFF.

This clonotype was detected a few times. With a much larger clone just one base away, this may be a read error. The J gene is TRBJ2-7, the V gene TRBV6-5, with 7 bases identical to TRBD1. V lost 9 bases to trimming and J lost 0 bases; unmatched junction nucleotides: 2. Germline CDR1 MNHEY, CDR2 SVGAGI. This CDR3 is 12 amino acids long. The CDR3 nucleotides read TGTGCCAGGACAGGGAGCTCCTACGAGCAGTACTTC. It translates to CARTGSSYEQYF.

The rearrangement joins TRBV29-1 to TRBJ2-1; 9 bases are a match to TRBD2. The CDR3 totals 13 residues. Trimming removed 5 bases from V and 6 bases from J; junction bases left unmatched: 5. Germline lookup yields CDR1 SQVTM and CDR2 ANQGSEA. CDR3 DNA: TGCAGCGTTTGGACTAGCGAGGTCAATGAGCAGTTCTTC. Its protein is CSVWTSEVNEQFF.

This clonotype was observed at least ten times. The chain is built from TRBV19 and TRBJ2-1; 9 positions agree with TRBD1. The CDR3 runs 14 residues. J gave up 9 bases and V 10 bases, and 13 bases lay outside the gene matches. Germline V gene lookup returns CDR1 LNHDA and CDR2 SQIVND (reference sequence). The CDR3 sequence: CATRPGTGLGEQFF. The CDR3, as DNA: TGTGCCACCCGACCGGGGACAGGGTTGGGTGAGCAGTTCTTC.

This clonotype counts as medium-sized (0.01 to 0.1%). The rearrangement uses TRBV20-1 and TRBJ2-3, with TRBD2 matching over 9 bases. Germline lookup yields CDR1 DFQATT and CDR2 SNEGSKA (reference sequence). This CDR3 spans 14 amino acids. V gave up 5 bases and J gave up 4 bases; unmatched junction bases: 7. The CDR3 spells CSAPVLAGADTQYF. CDR3 DNA: TGCAGTGCTCCCGTACTAGCGGGCGCAGATACGCAGTATTTT.

The J gene is TRBJ1-1, the V gene TRBV14; D is perhaps TRBD1 (6 bases). With 3 bases removed from V and 5 bases from J, the gap between germline ends came to 13 bases. Germline CDR1 reads SGHDN; CDR2 reads FVKESK. This CDR3 has 14 residues. CDR3 amino acids: CASSHYRARTEAFF. CDR3 nucleotide sequence: TGTGCCAGCAGCCATTACAGGGCGCGGACTGAAGCTTTCTTT.

The CDR3 loop reads CASSLLMSGDAQYF. CDR3 DNA sequence: TGTGCCAGCAGTTTATTGATGTCTGGGGATGCTCAGTACTTC. The J gene is TRBJ2-7, the V gene TRBV7-6; D remains unclear. Germline V gives CDR1 SGHVS, CDR2 FNYEAQ. CDR3 length: 14 amino acids. V shed 6 bases and J shed 10 bases, with 22 bases lying between them.

This chain joins TRBV25-1 and TRBJ1-2, with D hard to call. The V gene's germline CDR1 is MGHDK and CDR2 SYGVNS. The CDR3 covers 11 residues. Trimming took 3 bases from V and 7 from J, leaving 6 bases between them. The DNA of the CDR3 is TGTGCCAGCAGTGAGGCGCTTGGCTACACCTTC. Amino acid sequence: CASSEALGYTF.

CDR3 sequence (DNA): TGTGCCAGCAGTGAAGGAAGGGGAGATGGATACGAGCAGTACTTC. This gives the protein CASSEGRGDGYEQYF. The chain joins TRBV6-1 to TRBJ2-5; D possibly matches TRBD1 or TRBD2 (5 bases each). The J call is doubtful: the DNA matches TRBJ2-7 better. This CDR3 spans 15 amino acids. In germline, CDR1 is MNHNS, CDR2 SASEGT.

Ten or more counts support this clonotype. The genes are TRBV20-1 and TRBJ1-2; 7 bases match TRBD1. CDR1 is DFQATT, CDR2 SNEGSKA, per germline (reference sequence). The V and J ends lost 5 bases and 4 bases, in that order; junction bases with no gene match: 13. The CDR3 extends over 15 amino acids. Here the CDR3 reads CSADGNGQVGYGYTF. CDR3 nucleotide sequence: TGCAGTGCTGACGGGAACGGACAGGTGGGCTATGGCTACACCTTC.

The rearrangement links TRBV5-1 to TRBJ2-5; TRBD1 is a possible D gene (5 bases). This CDR3 contains 15 residues. Germline V gene lookup returns CDR1 SGHRS and CDR2 YFSETQ. Trimming cost V 3 bases and J 1 base, with 13 bases left between them. The CDR3: CASSSDSGPQETQYF. CDR3 DNA sequence: TGCGCCAGCAGCTCGGATTCAGGGCCCCAAGAGACCCAGTACTTC.

The chain has TRBV9 and TRBJ1-2, with D possibly matching TRBD1 (5 bases). With 0 bases removed from V and 10 bases from J, the gap between germline ends came to 16 bases. The germline gives CDR1 SGDLS, CDR2 YYNGEE. This CDR3 comprises 14 residues. The CDR3 bases are TGTGCCAGCAGCGTAGGGGGGGGTAAACCCCTCTACACCTTC. Protein product: CASSVGGGKPLYTF.

The V and J genes are TRBV2 and TRBJ2-2; weak D call: TRBD2 (6 bases). This CDR3 spans 13 amino acids. Between the trimmed V and J ends, which lost 7 bases and 4 bases, there was a span of 10 bases. CDR1 and CDR2 (germline): SNHLY, FYNNEI. CDR3 residues: CASTQEGTGELFF. The CDR3 coding sequence is TGTGCCAGCACCCAGGAGGGCACCGGGGAGCTGTTTTTT.

The rearrangement joins TRBV6-6 to TRBJ1-1; D remains ambiguous. V lost 5 bases and J 2 bases, leaving 12 bases between the germline ends. Looked up from germline, CDR1 is MNHNY and CDR2 is SVGAGI (reference sequence). The CDR3 length is 14 residues. The CDR3 DNA reads TGTGCCAGCAGTCCCTTAGGCTCCAACACTGAAGCTTTCTTT. Translated, it gives CASSPLGSNTEAFF.

V is TRBV11-1 and J is TRBJ1-5; 9 bases map to TRBD1. Per germline, CDR1 SGHAT and CDR2 FQDESV (reference sequence). J was trimmed by 5 bases and V by 6 bases; bases with no gene match: 8. CDR3 length equals 15 residues. CDR3 DNA sequence: TGTGCCAGCAGTCCCCGGACAGGGGCCCATCAGCCCCAGCATTTT. Translating gives CASSPRTGAHQPQHF.

Only a few counts were recorded for this clonotype. This chain connects TRBV6-5 to TRBJ1-5; 7 bases map to TRBD1. Germline V gene lookup returns CDR1 MNHEY and CDR2 SVGAGI. V shed 5 bases, J shed 6 bases, and the junction held 10 bases outside the gene matches. The CDR3 has 15 residues. This CDR3 reads CASSPSGRGRQPQHF. The CDR3 DNA follows: TGTGCCAGCAGTCCCTCGGGGAGGGGGCGTCAGCCCCAGCATTTT.

This clonotype was seen a single time. This chain connects TRBV12-3 or TRBV12-4 to TRBJ1-6, with a weak D call TRBD1 (5 bases). The CDR3 consists of 14 residues. With 6 bases removed from V and 10 bases from J, the gap between germline ends came to 16 bases. CDR3 nucleotide sequence: TGTGCCAGCAGCTACCCGGGGGTGCGGTCACCCCTCCACTTT. This sequence encodes CASSYPGVRSPLHF.

This chain links TRBV9 with TRBJ2-2; D is uncertain. Germline CDR1 reads SGDLS; CDR2 reads YYNGEE. This CDR3 has 13 amino acids. Trimming pared 7 bases from V and 4 bases from J, leaving 11 bases between. CDR3 DNA sequence: TGTGCCAGCGGAAGGGAACGCACCGGGGAGCTGTTTTTT. Its translation: CASGRERTGELFF. The entire variable domain, with the rest obtained from reference TRBV9 and TRBJ2-2, is as follows: DSGVTQTPKHLITATGQRVTLRCSPRSGDLSVYWYQQSLDQGLQFLIQYYNGEERAKGNILERFSAQQFPDLHSELNLSSLELGDSALYFCASGRERTGELFFGEGSRLTVL.

J is TRBJ1-2 and V is TRBV7-2; D gene ambiguous. V lost 5 bases and J 2 bases, leaving 6 bases between the germline ends. The CDR3 has 12 amino acids. Per the germline V gene, CDR1 is SGHTA and CDR2 is FQGNSA. In nucleotides, the CDR3 is TGTGCCAGCAGCCAACCCAACTATGGCTACACCTTC. Its protein product is CASSQPNYGYTF.

CDR3 loop: CASSLAVSTSGNTGELFF. The CDR3 DNA is TGTGCCAGCAGCTTAGCCGTGTCGACTAGCGGGAACACCGGGGAGCTGTTTTTT. This rearrangement joins TRBV7-9 to TRBJ2-2; 9 nucleotides align to TRBD2. The V segment lost 0 bases and the J segment 1 base; nucleotides outside the gene matches: 6. CDR3 length equals 18 residues. Germline lookup yields CDR1 SEHNR and CDR2 FQNEAQ (reference sequence).

This clonotype was counted ten times or more. V and J are TRBV6-8 and TRBJ1-2; 7 bases align to TRBD1. This CDR3 has 11 amino acids. Germline V lookup: CDR1 MNHGY, CDR2 SAAAGT. V lost 7 bases and J lost 4; bases outside the gene matches: 0. The CDR3 region is CASNRGYGYTF. The CDR3 DNA is TGTGCCAGCAACAGGGGCTATGGCTACACCTTC.

This clonotype was seen repeatedly, ten times or more. The rearrangement links TRBV6-6 to TRBJ2-3; unclear D gene. Germline assignment: CDR1 MNHNY and CDR2 SVGAGI (reference sequence). V was pared by 6 bases and J by 2 bases, with 9 bases between. The CDR3 runs 13 residues. This CDR3 reads CASSLTSTDTQYF. The CDR3 bases are TGTGCCAGCAGCCTAACCTCCACAGATACGCAGTATTTT.